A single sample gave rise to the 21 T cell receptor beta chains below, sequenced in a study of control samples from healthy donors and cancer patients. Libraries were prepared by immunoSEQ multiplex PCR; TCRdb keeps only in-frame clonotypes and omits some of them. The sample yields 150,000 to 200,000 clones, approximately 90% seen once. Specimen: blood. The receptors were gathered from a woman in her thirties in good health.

CDR3 in amino acids: CASSLGLRTGGDEQYF. The CDR3 nucleotides read TGTGCCAGCAGCCTCGGGTTAAGGACGGGAGGGGATGAGCAGTACTTC. This chain joins TRBV13 and TRBJ2-7; 8 bases align to TRBD2. Per the germline V gene, CDR1 is PRHDT and CDR2 is FYEKMQ (reference sequence). V shed 5 bases, J shed 7 bases, and the junction held 16 bases outside the gene matches. The CDR3 extends over 16 amino acids.

CDR3: CASSLEVTTNYGYTF. The DNA of the CDR3 is TGTGCCAGCAGCTTAGAGGTGACAACTAACTATGGCTACACCTTC. The rearrangement links TRBV7-9 to TRBJ1-2; no definite D call. The CDR3 spans 15 residues. V was clipped by 1 base and J by 0 bases, with 9 bases between them. The germline V gene encodes CDR1 SEHNR and CDR2 FQNEAQ (reference sequence).

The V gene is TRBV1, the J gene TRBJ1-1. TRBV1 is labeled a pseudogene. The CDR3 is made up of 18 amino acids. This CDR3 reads CTSSQDRGFFRLNTEAFF. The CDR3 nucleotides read TGCACCAGCAGCCAAGACCGTGGGTTTTTTCGCCTGAACACTGAAGCTTTCTTT.

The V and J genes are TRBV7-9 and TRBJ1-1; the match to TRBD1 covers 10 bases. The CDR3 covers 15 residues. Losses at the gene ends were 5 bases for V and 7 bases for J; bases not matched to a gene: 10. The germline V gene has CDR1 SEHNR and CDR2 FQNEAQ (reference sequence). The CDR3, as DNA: TGTGCCAGCAGCCCAAGACAGGGGGCCGTTCTTGAAGCTTTCTTT. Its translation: CASSPRQGAVLEAFF. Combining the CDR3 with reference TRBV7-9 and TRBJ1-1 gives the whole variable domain DTGVSQNPRHKITKRGQNVTFRCDPISEHNRLYWYRQTLGQGPEFLTYFQNEAQLEKSRLLSDRFSAERPKGSFSTLEIQRTEQGDSAMYLCASSPRQGAVLEAFFGQGTRLTVV.

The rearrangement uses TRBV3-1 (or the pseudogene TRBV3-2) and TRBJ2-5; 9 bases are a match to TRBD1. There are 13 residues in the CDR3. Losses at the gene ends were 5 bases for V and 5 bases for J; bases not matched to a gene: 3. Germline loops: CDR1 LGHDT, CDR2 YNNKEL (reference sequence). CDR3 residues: CASSRQGGETQYF. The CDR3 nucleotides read TGTGCCAGCAGCAGACAGGGGGGTGAGACCCAGTACTTC.

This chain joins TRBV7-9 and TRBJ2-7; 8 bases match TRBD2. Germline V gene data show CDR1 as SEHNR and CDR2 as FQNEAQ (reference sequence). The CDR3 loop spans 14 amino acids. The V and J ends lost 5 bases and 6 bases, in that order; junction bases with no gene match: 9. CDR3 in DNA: TGTGCCAGCAGCCGGGAGGGCCGGGTGCGCGAGCAGTACTTC. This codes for CASSREGRVREQYF.

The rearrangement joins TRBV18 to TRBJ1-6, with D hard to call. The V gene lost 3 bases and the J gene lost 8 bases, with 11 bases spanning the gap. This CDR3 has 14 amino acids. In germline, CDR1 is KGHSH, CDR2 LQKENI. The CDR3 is CASSPGTEDSPLHF. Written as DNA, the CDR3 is TGTGCCAGCTCACCCGGTACGGAAGATTCACCCCTCCACTTT.

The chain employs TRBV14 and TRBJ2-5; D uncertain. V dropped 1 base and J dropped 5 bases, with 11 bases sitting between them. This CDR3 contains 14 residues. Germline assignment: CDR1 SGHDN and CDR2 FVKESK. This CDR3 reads CASSQARSHETQYF. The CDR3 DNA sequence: TGTGCCAGCAGCCAAGCCCGCAGTCACGAGACCCAGTACTTC.

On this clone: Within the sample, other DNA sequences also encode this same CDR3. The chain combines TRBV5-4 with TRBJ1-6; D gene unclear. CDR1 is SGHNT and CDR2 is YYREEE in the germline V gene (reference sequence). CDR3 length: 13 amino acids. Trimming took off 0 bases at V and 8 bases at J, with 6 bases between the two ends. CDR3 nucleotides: TGTGCCAGCAGCTTGGCCGGAGATTCACCCCTCCACTTT. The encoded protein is CASSLAGDSPLHF.

The CDR3 loop reads CASSHLGQGYEQYF. CDR3 nucleotide sequence: TGTGCCAGCAGCCATCTGGGACAGGGCTACGAGCAGTACTTC. The chain joins TRBV14 to TRBJ2-7; TRBD1 matches 9 bases. Trimming at V came to 3 bases and at J to 3 bases, leaving 3 bases not matched to a gene. The CDR3 loop spans 14 amino acids. CDR1 and CDR2 from the germline V gene are SGHDN and FVKESK.

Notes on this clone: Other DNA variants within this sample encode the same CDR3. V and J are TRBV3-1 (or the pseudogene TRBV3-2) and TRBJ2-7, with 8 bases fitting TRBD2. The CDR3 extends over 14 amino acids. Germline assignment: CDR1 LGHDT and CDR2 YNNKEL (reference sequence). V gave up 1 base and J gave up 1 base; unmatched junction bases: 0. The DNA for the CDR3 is TGTGCCAGCAGCCAAGCGGGAGGGTCCTACGAGCAGTACTTC. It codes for CASSQAGGSYEQYF.

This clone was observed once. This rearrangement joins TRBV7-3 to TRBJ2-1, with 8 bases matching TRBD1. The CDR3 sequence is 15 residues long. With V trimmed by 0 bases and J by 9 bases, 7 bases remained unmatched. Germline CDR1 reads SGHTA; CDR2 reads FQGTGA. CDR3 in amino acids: CASSLTFTGGLEQFF. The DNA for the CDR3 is TGTGCCAGCAGCTTAACGTTTACAGGGGGTCTTGAGCAGTTCTTC.

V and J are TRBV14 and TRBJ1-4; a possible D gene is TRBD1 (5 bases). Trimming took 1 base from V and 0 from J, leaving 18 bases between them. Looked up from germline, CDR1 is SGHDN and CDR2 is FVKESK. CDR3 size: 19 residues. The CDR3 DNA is TGTGCCAGCAGCCAAGGGTTCCAGGGCTTCTTTGCAACTAATGAAAAACTGTTTTTT. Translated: CASSQGFQGFFATNEKLFF. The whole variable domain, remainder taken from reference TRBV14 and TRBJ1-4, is EAGVTQFPSHSVIEKGQTVTLRCDPISGHDNLYWYRRVMGKEIKFLLHFVKESKQDESGMPNNRFLAERTGGTYSTLKVQPAELEDSGVYFCASSQGFQGFFATNEKLFFGSGTQLSVL.

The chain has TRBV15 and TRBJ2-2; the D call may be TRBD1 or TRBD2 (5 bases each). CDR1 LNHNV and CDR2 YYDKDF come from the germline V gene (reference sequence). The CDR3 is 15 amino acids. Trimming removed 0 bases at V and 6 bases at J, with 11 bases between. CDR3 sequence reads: CATSRDYGGAGELFF. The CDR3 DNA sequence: TGTGCCACCAGCAGAGATTATGGGGGAGCCGGGGAGCTGTTTTTT.

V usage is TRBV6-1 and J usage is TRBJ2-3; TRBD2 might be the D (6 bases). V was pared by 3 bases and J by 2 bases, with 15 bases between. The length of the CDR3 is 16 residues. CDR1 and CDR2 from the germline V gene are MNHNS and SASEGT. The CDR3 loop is CASSEGNWGVTDTQYF. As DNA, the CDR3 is TGTGCCAGCAGTGAGGGTAACTGGGGGGTCACAGATACGCAGTATTTT.

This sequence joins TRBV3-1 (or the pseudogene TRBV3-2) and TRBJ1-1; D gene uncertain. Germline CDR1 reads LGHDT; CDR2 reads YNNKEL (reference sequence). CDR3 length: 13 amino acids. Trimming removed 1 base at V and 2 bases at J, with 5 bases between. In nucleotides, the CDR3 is TGTGCCAGCAGCCAAGGGTCCAACACTGAAGCTTTCTTT. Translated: CASSQGSNTEAFF.

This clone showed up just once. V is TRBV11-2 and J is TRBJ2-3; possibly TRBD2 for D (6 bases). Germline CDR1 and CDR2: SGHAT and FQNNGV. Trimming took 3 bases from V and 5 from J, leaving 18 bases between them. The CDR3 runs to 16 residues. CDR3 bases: TGTGCCAGCAGCTTGGTCATACCCCGGGACTTAGATACGCAGTATTTT. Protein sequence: CASSLVIPRDLDTQYF.

For the CDR3, the DNA is TGTGCCAGCAGCTTGCCAGGGGGGGGGTCCTACGAGCAGTACTTC. Translating it yields CASSLPGGGSYEQYF. The chain couples TRBV5-4 to TRBJ2-7, with D perhaps given as TRBD1 or TRBD2 (7 bases each). The germline V and J ends were trimmed by 1 base and 1 base, with 12 bases remaining between them. This CDR3 is built from 15 residues. Germline-derived CDR1 and CDR2 are SGHNT and YYREEE (reference sequence). Based on the CDR3 plus reference TRBV5-4 and TRBJ2-7, the full variable domain is ETGVTQSPTHLIKTRGQQVTLRCSSQSGHNTVSWYQQALGQGPQFIFQYYREEENGRGNFPPRFSGLQFPNYSSELNVNALELDDSALYLCASSLPGGGSYEQYFGPGTRLTVT.

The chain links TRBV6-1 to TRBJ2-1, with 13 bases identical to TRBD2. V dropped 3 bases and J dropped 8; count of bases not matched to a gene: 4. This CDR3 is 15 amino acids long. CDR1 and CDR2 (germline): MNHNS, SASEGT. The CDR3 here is CASSDDGLAGDEQFF. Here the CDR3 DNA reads TGTGCCAGCAGTGACGATGGACTAGCGGGAGATGAGCAGTTCTTC.

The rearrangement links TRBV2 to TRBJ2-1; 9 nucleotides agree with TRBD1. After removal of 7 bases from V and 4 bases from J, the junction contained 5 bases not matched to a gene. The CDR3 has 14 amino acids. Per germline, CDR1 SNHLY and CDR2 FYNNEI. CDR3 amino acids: CASKPGQGYNEQFF. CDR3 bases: TGTGCCAGCAAACCGGGACAGGGTTACAATGAGCAGTTCTTC.

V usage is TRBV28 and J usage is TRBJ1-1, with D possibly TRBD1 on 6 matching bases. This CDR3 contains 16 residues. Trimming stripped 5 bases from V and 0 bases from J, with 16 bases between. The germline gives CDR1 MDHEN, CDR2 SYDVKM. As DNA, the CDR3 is TGTGCCAGCAGTCGTCCGCGACAGGCATTGAACACTGAAGCTTTCTTT. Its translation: CASSRPRQALNTEAFF.